This T cell receptor beta chain was captured in a study of cytomegalovirus exposure and HLA in healthy donors. Study details: An analysis done earlier identified 117 million unique TCR beta sequences from approximately 180 million T cells. Findings and limits, study-wide: Most TCR sequences proved rare, with some public TCRs found in many donors.

CDR3 length: 14 residues. CDR1 and CDR2 (germline): SGHKS, YYEKEE (reference sequence). V was shortened by 2 bases and J by 0 bases, with 9 bases between the two germline ends. Primers for the PCR totalled 60 Vbeta and 13 Jbeta. Method: immunoSEQ multiplex PCR; TCRdb's copy keeps in-frame clones and lacks some. The sample carries roughly 200,000 clones, around 87% recorded once. As concerns this clone: What it recognizes is unknown.

Sampled while nominally healthy, donors likely had unrecorded immune exposures. The receptor's source is a man aged 25 to 40 in good health and CMV-seronegative. The sample taken for sequencing was PBMCs. The chain recombines TRBV5-5 with TRBJ2-7; D may be TRBD1 (6 bases). The CDR3 DNA reads as TGTGCCAGCAGCTTCTACAGGGCCTCCTACGAGCAGTACTTC. This gives the protein CASSFYRASYEQYF. The complete variable domain, with remaining parts taken from reference TRBV5-5 and TRBJ2-7, reads DAGVTQSPTHLIKTRGQQVTLRCSPISGHKSVSWYQQVLGQGPQFIFQYYEKEERGRGNFPDRFSARQFPNYSSELNVNALLLGDSALYLCASSFYRASYEQYFGPGTRLTVT.